This record concerns one T cell receptor beta chain sequence. What it binds is not known. Patients were ruled out by autoimmune disease history or systemic immunosuppression. Clones were read by immunoSEQ multiplex PCR, and TCRdb kept only the in-frame ones, dropping some. Found here are approximately 61,000 clones, about 89% of them singletons; the top ten hold around 2%. The data were taken from a study of OX40 agonist ivuxolimab in advanced cancers. Study-level background: Ivuxolimab, an agonistic anti-OX40 (CD134) antibody, was given to patients. Ivuxolimab doses were 0.01, 0.1, 0.3, 1.5, 3 or 10 mg/kg every 2 weeks. Overall study results and limits: Low clonal expansion, among the lowest seen, marked partial responders at 0.1-3.0 mg/kg.

This CDR3 has 17 residues. V lost 6 bases, J lost 1 base, and 7 bases stayed unmatched. Germline CDR1 ENHRY, CDR2 SYGVKD. Source: CD4+ or CD8+ T cells sorted from blood, taken in a trial of the OX40 agonist ivuxolimab. This clonotype originated in an adult with an advanced solid tumor such as melanoma, head and neck, liver or kidney cancer. The chain has TRBV10-3 and TRBJ2-3, with 13 bases identical to TRBD2. CDR3 coding DNA: TGTGCCATCAGCACTAGCGGGGGGGCCGTGGGCACAGATACGCAGTATTTT. Its protein product is CAISTSGGAVGTDTQYF.